This T cell receptor beta chain was sequenced for a study of identical twins' blood T cells. Background on the study: Around 51 million reads covered about six alpha-chain and about six beta-chain libraries. Points from the study as a whole: Twins shared more top CDR3 clonotypes than unrelated donors did.

Germline values: CDR1 MGHDK, CDR2 SYGVNS. The ends were cut back, 3 bases at V and 2 bases at J, with 13 bases in the middle. This CDR3 has 15 amino acids. There are a few counts of this clonotype. Its matching antigen is unknown. MiXCR, run by TCRdb on the 5' RACE reads, gives a single entry per CDR3 protein. The profile covers hundreds of thousands of distinct CDR3 sequences, with over 25% appearing a single time and 5.5% to 7% taken by the ten largest. The receptor was derived from a woman between 18 and 55 years old in good health. The chain joins TRBV25-1 to TRBJ2-5; D uncertain. Sequencing used PBMCs. CDR3 sequence reads: CASSDLTQPQETQYF. CDR3 sequence (DNA): TGTGCCAGCAGTGACCTAACACAACCGCAAGAGACCCAGTACTTC.